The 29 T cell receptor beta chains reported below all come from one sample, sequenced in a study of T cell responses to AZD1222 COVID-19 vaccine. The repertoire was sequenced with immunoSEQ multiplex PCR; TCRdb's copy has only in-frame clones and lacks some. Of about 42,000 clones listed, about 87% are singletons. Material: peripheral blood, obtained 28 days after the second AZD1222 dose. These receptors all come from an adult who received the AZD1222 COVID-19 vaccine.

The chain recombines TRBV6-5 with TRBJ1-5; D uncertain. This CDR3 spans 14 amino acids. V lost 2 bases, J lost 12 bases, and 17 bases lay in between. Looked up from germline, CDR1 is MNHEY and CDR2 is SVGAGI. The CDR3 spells CASSYRTTDDIQHF. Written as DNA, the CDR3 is TGTGCCAGCAGTTACCGAACCACGGACGATATCCAGCATTTT.

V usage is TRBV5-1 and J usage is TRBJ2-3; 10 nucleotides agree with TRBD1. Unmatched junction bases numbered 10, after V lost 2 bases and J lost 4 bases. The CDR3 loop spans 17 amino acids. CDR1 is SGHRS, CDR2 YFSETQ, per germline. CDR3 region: CASSLPADRGFADTQYF. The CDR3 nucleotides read TGCGCCAGCAGCTTACCTGCGGACAGGGGGTTTGCAGATACGCAGTATTTT.

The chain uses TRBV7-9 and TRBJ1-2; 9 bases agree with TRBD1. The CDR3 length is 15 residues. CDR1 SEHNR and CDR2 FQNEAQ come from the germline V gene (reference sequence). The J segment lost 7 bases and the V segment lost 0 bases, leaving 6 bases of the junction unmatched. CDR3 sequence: CASSLADRGWSGYTF. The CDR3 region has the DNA TGTGCCAGCAGCTTAGCGGACAGGGGATGGAGTGGCTACACCTTC.

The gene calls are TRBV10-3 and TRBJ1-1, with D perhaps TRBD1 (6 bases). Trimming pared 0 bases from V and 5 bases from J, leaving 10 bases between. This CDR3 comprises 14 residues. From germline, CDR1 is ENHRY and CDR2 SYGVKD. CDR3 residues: CAISESNRATEAFF. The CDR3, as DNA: TGTGCCATCAGTGAGTCGAACAGGGCAACTGAAGCTTTCTTT.

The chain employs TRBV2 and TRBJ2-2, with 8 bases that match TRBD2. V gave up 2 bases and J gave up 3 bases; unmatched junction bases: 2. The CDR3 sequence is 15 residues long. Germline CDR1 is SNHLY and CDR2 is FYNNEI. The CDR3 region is CASSEQAGDTGELFF. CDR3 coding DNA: TGTGCCAGCAGTGAACAAGCGGGGGACACCGGGGAGCTGTTTTTT.

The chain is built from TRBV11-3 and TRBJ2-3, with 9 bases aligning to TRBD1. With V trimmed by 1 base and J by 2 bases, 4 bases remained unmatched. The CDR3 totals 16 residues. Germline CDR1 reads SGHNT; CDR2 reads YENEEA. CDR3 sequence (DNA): TGTGCCAGCAGCTTAGGGGACAGGGCCTCCACAGATACGCAGTATTTT. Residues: CASSLGDRASTDTQYF.

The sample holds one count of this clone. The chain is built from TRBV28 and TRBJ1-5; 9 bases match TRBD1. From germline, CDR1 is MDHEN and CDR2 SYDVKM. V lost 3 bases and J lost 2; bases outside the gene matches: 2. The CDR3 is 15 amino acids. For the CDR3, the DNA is TGTGCCAGCAGTTTGGACAGGGGTCGCAATCAGCCCCAGCATTTT. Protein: CASSLDRGRNQPQHF.

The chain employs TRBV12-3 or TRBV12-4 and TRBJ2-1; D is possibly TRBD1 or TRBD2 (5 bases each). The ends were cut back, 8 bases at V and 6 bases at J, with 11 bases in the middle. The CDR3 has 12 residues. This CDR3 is CASRGLLNEQFF. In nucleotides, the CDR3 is TGTGCCAGCCGGGGCTTACTCAATGAGCAGTTCTTC.

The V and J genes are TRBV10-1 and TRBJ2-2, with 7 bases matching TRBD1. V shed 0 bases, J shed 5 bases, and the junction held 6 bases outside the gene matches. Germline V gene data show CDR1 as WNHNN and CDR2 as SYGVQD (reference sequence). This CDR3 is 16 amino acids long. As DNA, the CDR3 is TGCGCCAGCAGTGAGTCTGTGACAGGGATAACCGGGGAGCTGTTTTTT. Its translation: CASSESVTGITGELFF.

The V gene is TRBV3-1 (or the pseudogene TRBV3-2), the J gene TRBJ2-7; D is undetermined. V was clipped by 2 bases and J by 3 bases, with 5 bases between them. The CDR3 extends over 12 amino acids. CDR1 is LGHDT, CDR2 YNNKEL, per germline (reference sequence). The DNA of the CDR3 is TGTGCCAGCAGCCAATCACTCTACGAGCAGTACTTC. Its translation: CASSQSLYEQYF.

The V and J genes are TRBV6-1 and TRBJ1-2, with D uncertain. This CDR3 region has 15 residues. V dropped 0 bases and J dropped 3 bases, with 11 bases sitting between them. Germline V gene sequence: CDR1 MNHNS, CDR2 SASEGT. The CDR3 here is CASSEARTAYYGYTF. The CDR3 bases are TGTGCCAGCAGTGAAGCGAGAACAGCTTACTATGGCTACACCTTC.

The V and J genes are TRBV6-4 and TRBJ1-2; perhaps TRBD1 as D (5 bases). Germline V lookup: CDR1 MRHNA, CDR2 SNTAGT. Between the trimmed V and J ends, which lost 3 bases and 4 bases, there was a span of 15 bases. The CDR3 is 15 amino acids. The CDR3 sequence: CASSESGPPVYGYTF. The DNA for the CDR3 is TGTGCCAGCAGTGAGTCAGGGCCCCCCGTCTATGGCTACACCTTC.

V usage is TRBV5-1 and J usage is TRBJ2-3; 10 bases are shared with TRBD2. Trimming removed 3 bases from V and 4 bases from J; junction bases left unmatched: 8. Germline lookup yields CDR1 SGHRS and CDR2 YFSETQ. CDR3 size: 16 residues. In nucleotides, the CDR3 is TGCGCCAGCAGCTGGAGCGGGGGGGCCCTCCCAGATACGCAGTATTTT. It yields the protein CASSWSGGALPDTQYF.

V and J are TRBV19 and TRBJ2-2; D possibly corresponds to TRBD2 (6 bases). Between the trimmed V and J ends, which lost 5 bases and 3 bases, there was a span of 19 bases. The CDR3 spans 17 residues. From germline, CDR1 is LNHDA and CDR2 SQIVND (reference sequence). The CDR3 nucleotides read TGTGCCAGTAGTGCCCATCTAGCGCCCCATTACACCGGGGAGCTGTTTTTT. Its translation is CASSAHLAPHYTGELFF.

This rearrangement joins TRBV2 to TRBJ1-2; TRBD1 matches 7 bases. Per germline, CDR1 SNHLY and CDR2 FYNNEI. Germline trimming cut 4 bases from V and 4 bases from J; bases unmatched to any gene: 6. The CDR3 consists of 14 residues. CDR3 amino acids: CASSAQGQGYGYTF. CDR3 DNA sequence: TGTGCCAGCAGTGCACAGGGGCAGGGCTATGGCTACACCTTC. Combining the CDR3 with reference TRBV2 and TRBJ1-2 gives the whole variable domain EPEVTQTPSHQVTQMGQEVILRCVPISNHLYFYWYRQILGQKVEFLVSFYNNEISEKSEIFDDQFSVERPDGSNFTLKIRSTKLEDSAMYFCASSAQGQGYGYTFGSGTRLTVV.

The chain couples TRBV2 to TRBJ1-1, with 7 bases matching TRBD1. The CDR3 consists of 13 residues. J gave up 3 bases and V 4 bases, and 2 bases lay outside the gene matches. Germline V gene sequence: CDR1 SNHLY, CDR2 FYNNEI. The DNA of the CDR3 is TGTGCCAGCAGTGGGGACAGCGACACTGAAGCTTTCTTT. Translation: CASSGDSDTEAFF.

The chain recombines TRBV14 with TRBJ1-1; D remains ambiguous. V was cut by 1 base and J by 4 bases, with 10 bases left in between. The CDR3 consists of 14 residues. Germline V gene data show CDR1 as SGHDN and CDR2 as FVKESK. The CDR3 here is CASSQGIIGTEAFF. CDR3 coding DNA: TGTGCCAGCAGCCAAGGAATTATCGGCACTGAAGCTTTCTTT.

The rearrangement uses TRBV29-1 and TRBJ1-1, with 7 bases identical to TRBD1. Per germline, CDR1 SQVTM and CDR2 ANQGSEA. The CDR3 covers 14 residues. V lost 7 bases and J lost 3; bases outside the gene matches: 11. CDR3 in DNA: TGCAGCGGGAAAACAGGGGCCCAGGACACTGAAGCTTTCTTT. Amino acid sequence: CSGKTGAQDTEAFF.

CDR3 in amino acids: CASGLPHTGGTEAFF. CDR3 DNA: TGTGCTAGTGGTTTGCCACATACAGGGGGCACTGAAGCTTTCTTT. V and J are TRBV12-5 and TRBJ1-1, with 8 bases that match TRBD1. V gave up 2 bases and J gave up 4 bases; unmatched junction bases: 6. Germline values: CDR1 LGHNT, CDR2 FRNRAP. The CDR3 is 15 residues long.

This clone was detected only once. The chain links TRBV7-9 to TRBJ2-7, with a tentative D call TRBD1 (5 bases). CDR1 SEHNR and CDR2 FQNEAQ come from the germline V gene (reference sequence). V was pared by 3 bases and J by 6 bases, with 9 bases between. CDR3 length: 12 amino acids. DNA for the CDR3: TGTGCCAGCAGCTTGCAGGGAATCGAGCAGTACTTC. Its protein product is CASSLQGIEQYF.

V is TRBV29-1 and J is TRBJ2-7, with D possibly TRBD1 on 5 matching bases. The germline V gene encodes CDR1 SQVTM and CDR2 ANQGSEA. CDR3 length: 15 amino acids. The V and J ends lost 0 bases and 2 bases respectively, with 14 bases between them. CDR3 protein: CSVEDFTWGAYEQYF. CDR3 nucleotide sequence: TGCAGCGTTGAAGATTTCACCTGGGGCGCCTACGAGCAGTACTTC.

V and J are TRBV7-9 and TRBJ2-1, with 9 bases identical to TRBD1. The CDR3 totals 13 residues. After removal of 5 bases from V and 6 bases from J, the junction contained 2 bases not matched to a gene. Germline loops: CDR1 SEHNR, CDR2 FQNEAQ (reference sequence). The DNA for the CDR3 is TGTGCCAGCAGCACGACAGGGGGCAATGAGCAGTTCTTC. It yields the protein CASSTTGGNEQFF.

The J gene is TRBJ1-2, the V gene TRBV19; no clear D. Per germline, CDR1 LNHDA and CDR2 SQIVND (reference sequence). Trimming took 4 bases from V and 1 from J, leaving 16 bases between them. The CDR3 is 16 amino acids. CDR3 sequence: CASSTTWSGLNYGYTF. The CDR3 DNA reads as TGTGCCAGTAGTACGACATGGTCAGGCCTTAACTATGGCTACACCTTC.

The DNA of the CDR3 is TGTGCCAGCAGCTTATTAGCGACGAACACTGAAGCTTTCTTT. Amino acids: CASSLLATNTEAFF. The chain employs TRBV7-9 and TRBJ1-1; D unclear. V lost 2 bases and J lost 1, with 8 bases in between. Germline V gene data show CDR1 as SEHNR and CDR2 as FQNEAQ (reference sequence). The CDR3 contains 14 residues.

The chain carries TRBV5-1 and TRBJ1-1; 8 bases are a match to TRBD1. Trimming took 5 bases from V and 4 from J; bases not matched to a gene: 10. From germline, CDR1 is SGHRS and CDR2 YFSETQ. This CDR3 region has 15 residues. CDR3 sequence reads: CASSSGSGQGTEAFF. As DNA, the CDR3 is TGCGCCAGCAGTTCTGGTAGTGGACAGGGCACTGAAGCTTTCTTT.

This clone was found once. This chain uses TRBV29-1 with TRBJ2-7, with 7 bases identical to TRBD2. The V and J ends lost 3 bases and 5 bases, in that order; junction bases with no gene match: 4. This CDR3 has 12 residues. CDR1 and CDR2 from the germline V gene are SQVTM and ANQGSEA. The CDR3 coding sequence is TGCAGCGTTGACGCGGGAGCCCACGAGCAGTACTTC. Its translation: CSVDAGAHEQYF.

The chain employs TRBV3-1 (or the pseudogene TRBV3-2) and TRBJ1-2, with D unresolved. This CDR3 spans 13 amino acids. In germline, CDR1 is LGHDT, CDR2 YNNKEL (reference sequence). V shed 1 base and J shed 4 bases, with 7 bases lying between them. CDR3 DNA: TGTGCCAGCAGCCAAGGGAGGGCCTATGGCTACACCTTC. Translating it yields CASSQGRAYGYTF.

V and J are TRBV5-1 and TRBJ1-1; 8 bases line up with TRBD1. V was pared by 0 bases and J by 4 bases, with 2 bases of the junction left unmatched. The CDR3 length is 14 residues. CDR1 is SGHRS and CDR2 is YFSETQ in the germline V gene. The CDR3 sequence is CASSLDTGGTEAFF. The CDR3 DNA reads TGCGCCAGCAGCTTGGATACAGGGGGCACTGAAGCTTTCTTT.

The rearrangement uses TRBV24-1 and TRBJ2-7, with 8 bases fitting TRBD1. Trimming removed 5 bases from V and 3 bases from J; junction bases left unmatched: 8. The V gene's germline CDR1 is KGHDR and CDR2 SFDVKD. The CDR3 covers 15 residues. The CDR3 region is CATSAGTGGNYEQYF. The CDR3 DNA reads TGTGCCACCAGTGCCGGGACAGGCGGCAACTACGAGCAGTACTTC.